A single sample gave rise to the 8 T cell receptor beta chains below, sequenced in a study of PD-1 blockade in classical Hodgkin lymphoma. Relapses following autologous stem cell transplantation were seen in all patients, with brentuximab vedotin exposure varying. Clones were read by immunoSEQ multiplex PCR, and TCRdb kept only the in-frame ones, dropping some. The table lists tens of thousands of clones, roughly nine tenths of them singletons, with about 9.6% in the top ten. The sequencing here drew on peripheral blood mononuclear cells (PBMCs), taken at baseline. The source of these receptors is a human donor with classical Hodgkin lymphoma.

The chain links TRBV4-1 to TRBJ2-3; 16 positions match TRBD2. V lost 4 bases to trimming and J lost 1 base; unmatched junction nucleotides: 11. This CDR3 is built from 20 residues. The germline V gene encodes CDR1 MGHRA and CDR2 YSYEKL. The CDR3 protein is CASSLTTGTSGGAGTDTQYF. CDR3 bases: TGCGCCAGCAGCCTAACGACCGGGACTAGCGGGGGGGCCGGCACAGATACGCAGTATTTT.

V usage is TRBV28 and J usage is TRBJ2-7, with D possibly matching TRBD2 (5 bases). Trimming stripped 5 bases from V and 0 bases from J, with 8 bases between. Germline CDR1 and CDR2: MDHEN and SYDVKM. The CDR3 is made up of 13 amino acids. CDR3 in DNA: TGTGCCAGCAGTCCCGGGATCTCCTACGAGCAGTACTTC. Translating gives CASSPGISYEQYF.

The chain carries TRBV9 and TRBJ1-1; no clear D gene. Germline lookup yields CDR1 SGDLS and CDR2 YYNGEE. The CDR3 is made up of 14 amino acids. Trimming took 4 bases from V and 3 from J, leaving 13 bases between them. The CDR3 loop is CASSPQSKYTEAFF. DNA for the CDR3: TGTGCCAGCAGCCCCCAGTCCAAATACACTGAAGCTTTCTTT.

The chain recombines TRBV20-1 with TRBJ2-7, with D hard to call. The CDR3 is 11 amino acids. V dropped 5 bases and J dropped 3 bases, with 8 bases sitting between them. The V gene's germline CDR1 is DFQATT and CDR2 SNEGSKA (reference sequence). The CDR3 loop is CSAPVGYEQYF. CDR3 DNA sequence: TGCAGTGCTCCTGTGGGCTACGAGCAGTACTTC.

The chain carries TRBV7-9 and TRBJ1-3, with a possible D match to TRBD1 (5 bases). Per the germline V gene, CDR1 is SEHNR and CDR2 is FQNEAQ (reference sequence). V shed 5 bases and J shed 0 bases, with 14 bases lying between them. The CDR3 is made up of 16 amino acids. CDR3 coding DNA: TGTGCCAGCAGCCCCCCGGGGCTTACCTCTGGAAACACCATATATTTT. The encoded protein is CASSPPGLTSGNTIYF.

The chain combines TRBV7-8 with TRBJ2-3, with D uncertain. V was clipped by 1 base and J by 4 bases, with 3 bases between them. This CDR3 is built from 12 residues. Germline-derived CDR1 and CDR2 are SGHVS and FQNEAQ. The DNA for the CDR3 is TGTGCCAGCAGCTTAGTCCCAGATACGCAGTATTTT. It translates to CASSLVPDTQYF.

This clone has a handful of counts. The CDR3 DNA reads as TGTGCCAGCTTGCTGGGACAGGGGGCGCGTGAAGCTTTCTTT. Protein sequence: CASLLGQGAREAFF. The chain employs TRBV6-5 and TRBJ1-1; TRBD1 matches at 12 bases. The V gene end was trimmed by 8 bases and the J gene end by 7 bases; junction bases not matched to a gene: 8. Germline loops: CDR1 MNHEY, CDR2 SVGAGI. The CDR3 is 14 amino acids.

The genes are TRBV5-5 and TRBJ1-1; D not certain. This CDR3 has 13 residues. Trimming removed 3 bases at V and 1 base at J, with 7 bases between. Germline CDR1 SGHKS, CDR2 YYEKEE (reference sequence). CDR3 amino acids: CASSWTSNTEAFF. The DNA for the CDR3 is TGTGCCAGCAGCTGGACCTCGAACACTGAAGCTTTCTTT.